This passage covers 23 T cell receptor beta chains from one sample sequenced in a study of T cells after yellow fever vaccination. TCRdb ran MiXCR on the 5' RACE reads and lists one entry per CDR3 protein. The data show 450,000 to 600,000 distinct CDR3 sequences, roughly a sixth seen once. Specimen: PBMCs, collected more than 4 days after the first yellow fever vaccination. The receptors were sampled from a man between 18 and 29 years old who received the YFV17D yellow fever vaccine.

The genes are TRBV4-1 and TRBJ1-5, with D perhaps matching TRBD1 (5 bases). The CDR3 totals 15 residues. CDR1 MGHRA and CDR2 YSYEKL come from the germline V gene. The V end was cut by 0 bases, the J end by 4 bases, with 10 bases between. CDR3 bases: TGCGCCAGCAGCCAAGATAGGGCAGGGAATCAGCCCCAGCATTTT. This sequence encodes CASSQDRAGNQPQHF.

This clonotype was picked up a small number of times. The chain joins TRBV27 to TRBJ2-3; 7 bases align to TRBD1. The V segment lost 6 bases and the J segment 10 bases; nucleotides outside the gene matches: 19. The CDR3 has 16 residues. From germline, CDR1 is MNHEY and CDR2 SMNVEV (reference sequence). This CDR3 is CASSTQGPPVSEAQYF. The CDR3 DNA sequence: TGTGCCAGCAGCACACAGGGGCCCCCAGTTTCCGAGGCGCAGTATTTT.

This clonotype was observed a handful of times. The CDR3 reads CASSNREYSWGYTF. In DNA form, the CDR3 reads TGTGCCAGCAGTAACCGGGAATATTCTTGGGGCTACACCTTC. V is TRBV28 and J is TRBJ1-2; D call uncertain. The CDR3 consists of 14 residues. Germline V lookup: CDR1 MDHEN, CDR2 SYDVKM. V was shortened by 5 bases and J by 8 bases, with 18 bases between the two germline ends.

V gene TRBV4-2 combines with J gene TRBJ1-2, with TRBD1 as a possible D gene (5 bases). Germline assignment: CDR1 LGHNA and CDR2 YNFKEQ. CDR3 size: 15 residues. V dropped 0 bases and J dropped 6 bases, with 14 bases sitting between them. The CDR3 DNA follows: TGTGCCAGCAGCCAAGATCGGGGGTTGGAGGATGGCTACACCTTC. As protein: CASSQDRGLEDGYTF.

This clonotype was counted ten times or more. The chain uses TRBV12-3 or TRBV12-4 and TRBJ1-1; D gene uncertain. The CDR3 loop spans 14 amino acids. V was trimmed by 4 bases and J by 3 bases, leaving 12 bases between them. The CDR3 DNA follows: TGTGCCAGCAGTTCTTGGTTTAAGGACACTGAAGCTTTCTTT. Protein sequence: CASSSWFKDTEAFF.

The V and J genes are TRBV5-1 and TRBJ2-7; no firm D call. The V end lost 0 bases, the J end lost 7 bases, and 11 bases lay between the germline ends. The CDR3 runs 13 residues. Germline-derived CDR1 and CDR2 are SGHRS and YFSETQ. This chain's CDR3 is CASSLVLSPEQYF. The DNA for the CDR3 is TGCGCCAGCAGCTTGGTCTTATCTCCGGAGCAGTACTTC.

In this sample, this clonotype turned up a few times. V usage is TRBV7-9 and J usage is TRBJ2-1; TRBD2 is a possible D gene (6 bases). Trimming removed 4 bases at V and 8 bases at J, with 18 bases between. Germline lookup yields CDR1 SEHNR and CDR2 FQNEAQ (reference sequence). The CDR3 sequence is 15 residues long. CDR3 in DNA: TGTGCCAGCAGCTCCAACCGGGGGTTGTCCGATGAGCAGTTCTTC. This sequence encodes CASSSNRGLSDEQFF.

This clonotype has more than one count but fewer than ten. The genes are TRBV7-8 and TRBJ2-1, with D perhaps matching TRBD2 (6 bases). Germline V gene lookup returns CDR1 SGHVS and CDR2 FQNEAQ. V shed 2 bases and J shed 9 bases, with 17 bases lying between them. The CDR3 is 15 residues long. CDR3: CASSLTGRLGGEQFF. The CDR3 DNA sequence: TGTGCCAGCAGCTTAACCGGCCGGTTGGGGGGTGAGCAGTTCTTC. The whole variable domain, remainder taken from reference TRBV7-8 and TRBJ2-1, is GAGVSQSPRYKVAKRGQDVALRCDPISGHVSLFWYQQALGQGPEFLTYFQNEAQLDKSGLPSDRFFAERPEGSVSTLKIQRTQQEDSAVYLCASSLTGRLGGEQFFGPGTRLTVL.

This clonotype was recorded a few times. V gene TRBV4-1 combines with J gene TRBJ2-5; TRBD2 matches 8 bases. The germline gives CDR1 MGHRA, CDR2 YSYEKL. The junction had 12 bases not matched to a gene; V was cut back by 1 base and J by 5 bases. This CDR3 contains 17 residues. The CDR3 DNA reads as TGCGCCAGCAGCCAAGGGGGACGGGGGGGCCCCTTGGAGACCCAGTACTTC. It is translated as CASSQGGRGGPLETQYF.

V gene TRBV6-1 combines with J gene TRBJ2-3; TRBD2 matches at 12 bases. Losses at the gene ends were 5 bases for V and 5 bases for J; bases not matched to a gene: 8. The CDR3 is 16 amino acids. Per the germline V gene, CDR1 is MNHNS and CDR2 is SASEGT. The CDR3 region is CASSRLAGASKDTQYF. CDR3 coding DNA: TGTGCCAGCAGTAGACTAGCGGGGGCGAGTAAAGATACGCAGTATTTT.

The genes are TRBV24-1 and TRBJ2-3; D is perhaps TRBD1 (5 bases). Trimming stripped 0 bases from V and 5 bases from J, with 11 bases between. The CDR3 is 15 residues long. Germline V gives CDR1 KGHDR, CDR2 SFDVKD. CDR3 sequence reads: CATSDLAGSGDTQYF. CDR3 bases: TGTGCCACCAGTGATTTGGCAGGGTCGGGAGATACGCAGTATTTT.

A few counts support this clonotype. The chain couples TRBV20-1 to TRBJ2-5, with D perhaps TRBD2 (5 bases). The CDR3 contains 12 residues. V was trimmed by 1 base and J by 10 bases, leaving 13 bases between them. The V gene's germline CDR1 is DFQATT and CDR2 SNEGSKA (reference sequence). This chain's CDR3 is CSARGTWLLQYF. The CDR3 DNA follows: TGCAGTGCTAGAGGGACTTGGCTGCTCCAGTACTTC.

This clonotype was observed a handful of times. The chain joins TRBV20-1 to TRBJ1-1; D is uncertain. Germline V gives CDR1 DFQATT, CDR2 SNEGSKA (reference sequence). V shed 2 bases and J shed 1 base, with 11 bases lying between them. This CDR3 is 14 amino acids long. CDR3 sequence (DNA): TGCAGTGCTAGACCGGGCAGTTCGAACACTGAAGCTTTCTTT. Protein sequence: CSARPGSSNTEAFF.

V usage is TRBV4-3 and J usage is TRBJ1-3; D remains unclear. The CDR3 sequence is 18 residues long. CDR1 is LGHNA, CDR2 YSLEER, per germline. V shed 0 bases and J shed 1 base, with 16 bases lying between them. In nucleotides, the CDR3 is TGCGCCAGCAGCCAAGATCTTATGGGCGGCGCGTCTGGAAACACCATATATTTT. Translated: CASSQDLMGGASGNTIYF.

The rearrangement joins TRBV7-9 to TRBJ2-7, with TRBD2 matching 12 bases. CDR1 SEHNR and CDR2 FQNEAQ come from the germline V gene (reference sequence). The length of the CDR3 is 16 residues. The V gene end was trimmed by 5 bases and the J gene end by 0 bases; junction bases not matched to a gene: 5. Here the CDR3 reads CASSPLAGGSSYEQYF. For the CDR3, the DNA is TGTGCCAGCAGCCCACTAGCGGGGGGAAGCTCCTACGAGCAGTACTTC. The complete variable domain, with remaining parts taken from reference TRBV7-9 and TRBJ2-7, reads DTGVSQNPRHKITKRGQNVTFRCDPISEHNRLYWYRQTLGQGPEFLTYFQNEAQLEKSRLLSDRFSAERPKGSFSTLEIQRTEQGDSAMYLCASSPLAGGSSYEQYFGPGTRLTVT.

This clonotype was recorded a few times. The V call is TRBV9, the J call TRBJ1-1; 7 bases are a match to TRBD1. The CDR3 has 15 residues. Germline V CDR1 and CDR2: SGDLS, YYNGEE. V trimming: 2 bases; J trimming: 3 bases; junction bases outside the gene matches: 7. CDR3 residues: CASSVGGGAYTEAFF. CDR3 coding DNA: TGTGCCAGCAGCGTTGGAGGGGGCGCGTACACTGAAGCTTTCTTT.

This clonotype was detected a few times. This chain uses TRBV5-6 with TRBJ2-2; D is perhaps TRBD1 (6 bases). The germline V gene encodes CDR1 SGHDT and CDR2 YYEEEE. Trimming pared 2 bases from V and 1 base from J, leaving 9 bases between. This CDR3 spans 15 amino acids. The CDR3 region is CASSFVQGNTGELFF. CDR3 bases: TGTGCCAGCAGCTTTGTACAGGGGAACACCGGGGAGCTGTTTTTT. The variable domain in full, with the rest retrieved from reference TRBV5-6 and TRBJ2-2, is DAGVTQSPTHLIKTRGQQVTLRCSPKSGHDTVSWYQQALGQGPQFIFQYYEEEERQRGNFPDRFSGHQFPNYSSELNVNALLLGDSALYLCASSFVQGNTGELFFGEGSRLTVL.

This clonotype was detected only a few times. The rearrangement uses TRBV19 and TRBJ2-2; D unclear. The ends were cut back, 8 bases at V and 5 bases at J, with 18 bases in the middle. The CDR3 spans 15 residues. Germline CDR1 reads LNHDA; CDR2 reads SQIVND (reference sequence). The CDR3 protein is CASGGSFVITGELFF. The CDR3 region has the DNA TGTGCCAGTGGTGGTTCTTTCGTTATAACCGGGGAGCTGTTTTTT.

The chain carries TRBV10-3 and TRBJ1-1; TRBD1 matches at 9 bases. V shed 6 bases, J shed 2 bases, and the junction held 1 base outside the gene matches. This CDR3 region has 13 residues. Germline CDR1 ENHRY, CDR2 SYGVKD. CDR3 loop: CAIRDRGNTEAFF. As DNA, the CDR3 is TGTGCCATCAGGGACAGGGGTAACACTGAAGCTTTCTTT.

The genes are TRBV12-3 or TRBV12-4 and TRBJ1-6, with D unclear. V lost 8 bases and J 4 bases, leaving 9 bases between the germline ends. The CDR3 spans 13 residues. The CDR3 coding sequence is TGTGCCAGCGGTGGAGATTATAATTCACCCCTCCACTTT. It yields the protein CASGGDYNSPLHF.

This clonotype was seen only a few times. The rearrangement uses TRBV7-2 and TRBJ2-2, with no clear D. Deletions cut 5 bases from V and 4 bases from J, with 14 bases between. CDR3 length: 15 amino acids. Germline V lookup: CDR1 SGHTA, CDR2 FQGNSA. The chain's CDR3 is CASSPKRAFTGELFF. CDR3 sequence (DNA): TGTGCCAGCAGCCCCAAAAGGGCTTTCACCGGGGAGCTGTTTTTT.

This clonotype was seen a handful of times. The chain couples TRBV2 to TRBJ1-6; weak D call: TRBD1 (6 bases). CDR3 length equals 15 residues. Germline V lookup: CDR1 SNHLY, CDR2 FYNNEI. V lost 6 bases and J lost 10, with 19 bases in between. The CDR3 DNA reads as TGTGCCAGCAGAGCGGAATACGGGGGGGGCTCACCCCTCCACTTT. Its translation is CASRAEYGGGSPLHF.

The chain employs TRBV2 and TRBJ1-3; weak D call: TRBD1 (5 bases). Trimming shortened V by 8 bases and J by 4 bases, and 12 bases separated the two germline ends. Germline V gene lookup returns CDR1 SNHLY and CDR2 FYNNEI. This CDR3 comprises 13 residues. DNA of the CDR3: TGTGCCAGCGTGAGGTGGGACGGAAACACCATATATTTT. Its protein product is CASVRWDGNTIYF.